This TCR beta chain was profiled in a study of blood T cell repertoires in COVID-19. In the authors' workflow: Quantification of nucleated cells was approximated via reference gene primer amplification. This table comes from immunoSEQ multiplex PCR, and its TCRdb copy is limited to in-frame clones, with some not included. V, J and clone size derive from that table, while D and trimming were established from the DNA sequence. This sample has around 210,000 clones, with 88% found just once. During active infection, Seattle patients enrolled and were then monitored through disease. The receptor was derived from a man between 45 and 60 years old with COVID-19, enrolled during active disease. Specimen: peripheral blood.

CDR3 residues: CASSQSRQGVHGELFF. The DNA for the CDR3 is TGCGCCAGCAGTCAATCGAGACAGGGGGTTCACGGGGAGCTGTTTTTT. The chain has TRBV23-1 and TRBJ2-2; 9 bases match TRBD1. TRBV23-1 is an ORF for which the function is uncertain. This CDR3 comprises 16 residues. The ends lost 0 bases at V and 7 bases at J; junction bases unmatched: 6.